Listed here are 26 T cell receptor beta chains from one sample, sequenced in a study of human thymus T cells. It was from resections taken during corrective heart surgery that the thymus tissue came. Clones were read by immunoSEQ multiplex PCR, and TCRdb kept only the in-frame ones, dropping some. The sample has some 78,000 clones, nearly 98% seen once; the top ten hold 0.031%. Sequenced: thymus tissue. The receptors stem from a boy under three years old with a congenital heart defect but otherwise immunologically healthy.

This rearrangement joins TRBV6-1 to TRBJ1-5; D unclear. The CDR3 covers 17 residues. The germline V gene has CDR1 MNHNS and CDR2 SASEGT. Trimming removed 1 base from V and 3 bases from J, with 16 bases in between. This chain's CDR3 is CASSEEGPLNINQPQHF. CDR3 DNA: TGTGCCAGCAGTGAAGAGGGCCCACTCAATATCAATCAGCCCCAGCATTTT.

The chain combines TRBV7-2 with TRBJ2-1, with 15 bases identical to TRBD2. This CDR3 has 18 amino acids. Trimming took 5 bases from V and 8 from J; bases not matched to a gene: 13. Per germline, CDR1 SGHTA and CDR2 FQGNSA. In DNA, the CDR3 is TGTGCCAGCAGCCCGGGACTAGCGGGAGGCCACCGCACGGATGAGCAGTTCTTC. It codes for CASSPGLAGGHRTDEQFF.

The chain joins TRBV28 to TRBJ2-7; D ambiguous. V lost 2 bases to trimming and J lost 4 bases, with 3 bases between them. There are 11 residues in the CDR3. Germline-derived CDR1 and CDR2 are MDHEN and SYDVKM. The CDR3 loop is CASSLGYEQYF. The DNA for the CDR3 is TGTGCCAGCAGTTTAGGGTACGAGCAGTACTTC. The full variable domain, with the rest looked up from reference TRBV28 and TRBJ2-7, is DVKVTQSSRYLVKRTGEKVFLECVQDMDHENMFWYRQDPGLGLRLIYFSYDVKMKEKGDIPEGYSVSREKKERFSLILESASTNQTSMYLCASSLGYEQYFGPGTRLTVT.

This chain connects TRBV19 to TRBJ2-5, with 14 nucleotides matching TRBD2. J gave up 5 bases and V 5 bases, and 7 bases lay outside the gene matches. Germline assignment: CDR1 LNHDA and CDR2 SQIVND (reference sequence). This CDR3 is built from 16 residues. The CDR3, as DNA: TGTGCCAGTAGTCCCAGACTAGCGGGGGGGCGGGAGACCCAGTACTTC. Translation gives CASSPRLAGGRETQYF.

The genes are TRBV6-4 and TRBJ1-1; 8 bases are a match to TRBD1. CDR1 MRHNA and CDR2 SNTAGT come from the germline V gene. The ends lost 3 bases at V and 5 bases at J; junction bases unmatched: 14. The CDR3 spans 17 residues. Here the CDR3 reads CASSEMGTGGMWTEAFF. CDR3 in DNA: TGTGCCAGCAGTGAAATGGGAACAGGGGGAATGTGGACTGAAGCTTTCTTT.

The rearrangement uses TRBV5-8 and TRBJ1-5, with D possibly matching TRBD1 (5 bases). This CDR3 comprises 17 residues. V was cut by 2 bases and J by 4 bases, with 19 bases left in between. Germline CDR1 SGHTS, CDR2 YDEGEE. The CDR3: CASSFLSPDRRNQPQHF. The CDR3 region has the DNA TGTGCCAGCAGCTTCCTCTCCCCCGACAGAAGGAATCAGCCCCAGCATTTT.

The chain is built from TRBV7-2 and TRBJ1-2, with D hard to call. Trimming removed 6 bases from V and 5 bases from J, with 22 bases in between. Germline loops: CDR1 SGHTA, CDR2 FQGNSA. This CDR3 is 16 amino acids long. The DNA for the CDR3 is TGTGCCAGCAGGACTGAGGCTACGGTGGATATTTATGGCTACACCTTC. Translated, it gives CASRTEATVDIYGYTF.

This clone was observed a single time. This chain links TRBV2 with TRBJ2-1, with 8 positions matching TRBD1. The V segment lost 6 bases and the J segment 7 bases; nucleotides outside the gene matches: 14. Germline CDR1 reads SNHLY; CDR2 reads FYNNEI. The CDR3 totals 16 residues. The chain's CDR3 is CASRETDGQGWNEQFF. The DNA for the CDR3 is TGTGCCAGCAGGGAGACTGACGGACAGGGATGGAATGAGCAGTTCTTC.

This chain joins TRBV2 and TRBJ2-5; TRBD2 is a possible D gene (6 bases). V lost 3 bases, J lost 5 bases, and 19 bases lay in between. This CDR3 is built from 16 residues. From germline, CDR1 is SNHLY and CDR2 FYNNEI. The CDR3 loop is CASSEVVGGPEETQYF. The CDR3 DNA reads TGTGCCAGCAGTGAGGTTGTGGGGGGTCCGGAGGAGACCCAGTACTTC. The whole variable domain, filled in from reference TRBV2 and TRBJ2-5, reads EPEVTQTPSHQVTQMGQEVILRCVPISNHLYFYWYRQILGQKVEFLVSFYNNEISEKSEIFDDQFSVERPDGSNFTLKIRSTKLEDSAMYFCASSEVVGGPEETQYFGPGTRLLVL.

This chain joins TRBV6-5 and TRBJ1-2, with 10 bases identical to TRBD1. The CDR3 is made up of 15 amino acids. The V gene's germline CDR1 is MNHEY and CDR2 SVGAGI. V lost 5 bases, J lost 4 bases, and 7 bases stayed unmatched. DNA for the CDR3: TGTGCCAGCAGTCGACAGGGGGCTGTTGGCTATGGCTACACCTTC. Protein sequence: CASSRQGAVGYGYTF.

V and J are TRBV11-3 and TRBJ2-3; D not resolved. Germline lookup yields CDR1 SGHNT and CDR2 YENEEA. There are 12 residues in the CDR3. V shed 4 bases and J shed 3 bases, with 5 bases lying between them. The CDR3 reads CASSSATDTQYF. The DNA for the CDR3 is TGTGCCAGCAGCTCCGCAACAGATACGCAGTATTTT.

The chain's CDR3 is CASSQGTAGNTIYF. The CDR3 DNA reads TGTGCCAGCAGCCAAGGGACAGCTGGAAACACCATATATTTT. The chain recombines TRBV28 with TRBJ1-3, with 7 bases identical to TRBD1. V dropped 6 bases and J dropped 2; count of bases not matched to a gene: 4. Germline assignment: CDR1 MDHEN and CDR2 SYDVKM. This CDR3 region has 14 residues.

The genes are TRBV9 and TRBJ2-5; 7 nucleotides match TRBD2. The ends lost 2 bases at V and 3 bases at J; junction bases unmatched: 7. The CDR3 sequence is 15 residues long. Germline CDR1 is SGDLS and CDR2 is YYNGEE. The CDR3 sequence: CASSVSLGREETQYF. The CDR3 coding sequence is TGTGCCAGCAGCGTTTCCTTAGGGAGGGAAGAGACCCAGTACTTC.

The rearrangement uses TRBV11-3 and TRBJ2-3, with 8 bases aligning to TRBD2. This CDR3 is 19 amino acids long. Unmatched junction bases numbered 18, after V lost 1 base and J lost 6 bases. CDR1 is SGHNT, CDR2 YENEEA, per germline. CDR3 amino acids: CASSLVGGTGERGPDTQYF. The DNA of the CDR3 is TGTGCCAGCAGCTTAGTGGGGGGCACTGGGGAGCGGGGGCCGGATACGCAGTATTTT.

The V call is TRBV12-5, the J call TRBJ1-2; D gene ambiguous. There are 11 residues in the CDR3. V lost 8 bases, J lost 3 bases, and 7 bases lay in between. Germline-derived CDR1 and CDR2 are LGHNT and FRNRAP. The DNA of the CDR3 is TGTGCTAGTATGACGGACTATGGCTACACCTTC. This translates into CASMTDYGYTF. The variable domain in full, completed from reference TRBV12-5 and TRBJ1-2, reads DARVTQTPRHKVTEMGQEVTMRCQPILGHNTVFWYRQTMMQGLELLAYFRNRAPLDDSGMPKDRFSAEMPDATLATLKIQPSEPRDSAVYFCASMTDYGYTFGSGTRLTVV.

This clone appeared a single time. The CDR3 spells CASLNGGKQFF. The CDR3 DNA is TGTGCCAGTCTCAACGGGGGTAAGCAGTTCTTC. This chain uses TRBV19 with TRBJ2-1; D is possibly TRBD2 (6 bases). The V end lost 8 bases, the J end lost 11 bases, and 13 bases lay between the germline ends. The CDR3 is 11 residues long. Germline values: CDR1 LNHDA, CDR2 SQIVND (reference sequence). Supplemented by reference TRBV19 and TRBJ2-1, the full variable domain reads DGGITQSPKYLFRKEGQNVTLSCEQNLNHDAMYWYRQDPGQGLRLIYYSQIVNDFQKGDIAEGYSVSREKKESFPLTVTSAQKNPTAFYLCASLNGGKQFFGPGTRLTVL.

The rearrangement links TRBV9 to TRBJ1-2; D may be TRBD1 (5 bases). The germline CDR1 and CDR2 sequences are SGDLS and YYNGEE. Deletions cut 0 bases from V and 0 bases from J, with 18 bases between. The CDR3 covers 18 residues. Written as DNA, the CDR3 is TGTGCCAGCAGCGTAGCGGGACCGAGGGCGTCGGCTAACTATGGCTACACCTTC. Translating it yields CASSVAGPRASANYGYTF.

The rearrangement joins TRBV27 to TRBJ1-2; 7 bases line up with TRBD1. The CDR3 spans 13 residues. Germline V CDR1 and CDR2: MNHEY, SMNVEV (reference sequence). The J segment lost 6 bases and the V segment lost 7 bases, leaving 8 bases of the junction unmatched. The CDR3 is CASTSEGADGYTF. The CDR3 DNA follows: TGTGCCAGCACGTCTGAGGGGGCCGATGGCTACACCTTC.

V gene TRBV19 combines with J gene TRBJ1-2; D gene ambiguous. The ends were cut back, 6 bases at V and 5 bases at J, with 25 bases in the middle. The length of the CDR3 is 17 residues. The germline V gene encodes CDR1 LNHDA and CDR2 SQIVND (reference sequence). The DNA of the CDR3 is TGTGCCAGTAGCGTCTCGATTCGGACGGCCTTAAGGTATGGCTACACCTTC. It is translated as CASSVSIRTALRYGYTF.

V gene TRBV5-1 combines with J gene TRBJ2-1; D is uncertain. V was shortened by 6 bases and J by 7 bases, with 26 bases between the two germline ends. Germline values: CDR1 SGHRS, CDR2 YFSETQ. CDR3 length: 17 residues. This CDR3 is CASTHFRVPSSQNEQFF. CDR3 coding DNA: TGCGCCAGCACTCACTTTCGGGTCCCGAGTAGTCAAAATGAGCAGTTCTTC.

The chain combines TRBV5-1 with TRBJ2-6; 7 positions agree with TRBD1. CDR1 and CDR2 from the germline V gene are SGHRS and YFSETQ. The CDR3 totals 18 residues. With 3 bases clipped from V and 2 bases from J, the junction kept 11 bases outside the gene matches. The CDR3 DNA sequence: TGCGCCAGCAGCTCTGACAGGGTGGTGACTCCTGGGGCCAACGTCCTGACTTTC. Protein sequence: CASSSDRVVTPGANVLTF. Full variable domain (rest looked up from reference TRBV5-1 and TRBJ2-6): KAGVTQTPRYLIKTRGQQVTLSCSPISGHRSVSWYQQTPGQGLQFLFEYFSETQRNKGNFPGRFSGRQFSNSRSEMNVSTLELGDSALYLCASSSDRVVTPGANVLTFGAGSRLTVL.

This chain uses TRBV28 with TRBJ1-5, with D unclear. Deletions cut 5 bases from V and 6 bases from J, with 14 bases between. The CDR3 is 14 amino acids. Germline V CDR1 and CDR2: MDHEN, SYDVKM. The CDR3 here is CASSRERGGQPQHF. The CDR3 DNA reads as TGTGCCAGCAGTCGAGAACGGGGAGGTCAGCCCCAGCATTTT.

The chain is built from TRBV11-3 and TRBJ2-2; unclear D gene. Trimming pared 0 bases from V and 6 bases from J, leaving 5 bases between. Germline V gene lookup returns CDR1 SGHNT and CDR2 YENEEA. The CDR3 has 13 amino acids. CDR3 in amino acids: CASSLEGSGELFF. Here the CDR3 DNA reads TGTGCCAGCAGCTTAGAAGGGTCCGGGGAGCTGTTTTTT.

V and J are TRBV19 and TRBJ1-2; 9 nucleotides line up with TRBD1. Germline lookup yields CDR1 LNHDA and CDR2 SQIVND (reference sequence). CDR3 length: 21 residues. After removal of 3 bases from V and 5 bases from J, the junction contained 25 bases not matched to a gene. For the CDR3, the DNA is TGTGCCAGTAGTATTAGTTCTGGTGACCGCCTCCGGGACAGGGTGAATTATGGCTACACCTTC. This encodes CASSISSGDRLRDRVNYGYTF.

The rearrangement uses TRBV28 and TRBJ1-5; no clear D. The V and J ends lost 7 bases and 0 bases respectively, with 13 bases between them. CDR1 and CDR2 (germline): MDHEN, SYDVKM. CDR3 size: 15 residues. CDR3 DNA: TGTGCCAGCACCGCTGTCGGTTATAGCAATCAGCCCCAGCATTTT. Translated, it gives CASTAVGYSNQPQHF.

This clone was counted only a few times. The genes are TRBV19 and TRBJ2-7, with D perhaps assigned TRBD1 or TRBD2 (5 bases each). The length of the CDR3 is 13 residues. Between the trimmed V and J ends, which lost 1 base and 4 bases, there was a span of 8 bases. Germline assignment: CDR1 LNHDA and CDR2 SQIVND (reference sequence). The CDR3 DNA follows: TGTGCCAGTAGTATAGTTGGGGGATACGAGCAGTACTTC. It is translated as CASSIVGGYEQYF.